A single sample gave rise to the 23 T cell receptor beta chains below, sequenced in a study of OX40 agonist ivuxolimab in advanced cancers. Some clones are missing from TCRdb's copy, which holds only in-frame ones; the method was immunoSEQ multiplex PCR. The profile covers approximately 80,000 clones, with 80% to 95% appearing a single time and approximately 6.9% taken by the ten largest. Sequences were derived from CD4+ or CD8+ T cells sorted from blood, sampled in a trial of the OX40 agonist ivuxolimab. These receptors all stem from an adult with an advanced solid tumor such as melanoma, head and neck, liver or kidney cancer.

This chain connects TRBV5-1 to TRBJ2-1, with 7 bases identical to TRBD1. The CDR3 runs to 13 residues. CDR1 SGHRS and CDR2 YFSETQ come from the germline V gene. The V segment lost 2 bases and the J segment 6 bases; nucleotides outside the gene matches: 2. The CDR3 DNA follows: TGCGCCAGCAGCTTTCACAGGGGCAATGAGCAGTTCTTC. Its protein product is CASSFHRGNEQFF.

As concerns this clone: One end of the junction is discordant with germline, which a read error may explain. This rearrangement joins TRBV7-7 to TRBJ2-5; D ambiguous. TRBJ2-7 explains the end of the DNA better; the J call may be wrong. Germline values: CDR1 SSHAT, CDR2 FNYEAQ (reference sequence). This CDR3 has 14 amino acids. The CDR3 here is CASIHLWMGIEQYF. CDR3 bases: TGTGCTAGCATCCACCTATGGATGGGAATCGAGCAGTACTTC.

This rearrangement joins TRBV18 to TRBJ2-1, with TRBD2 matching 11 bases. The CDR3 runs 15 residues. Germline V gene lookup returns CDR1 KGHSH and CDR2 LQKENI. Unmatched junction bases numbered 2, after V lost 4 bases and J lost 3 bases. In DNA, the CDR3 is TGTGCCAGCTCACGACTAGCGGGGAACTACAATGAGCAGTTCTTC. Protein sequence: CASSRLAGNYNEQFF.

The J gene is TRBJ2-7, the V gene TRBV25-1; D gene ambiguous. V was clipped by 3 bases and J by 7 bases, with 10 bases between them. The germline V gene has CDR1 MGHDK and CDR2 SYGVNS. The CDR3 runs 12 residues. For the CDR3, the DNA is TGTGCCAGCAGTGATCAATGGTGGGAGCAGTACTTC. Translation gives CASSDQWWEQYF.

V and J are TRBV4-1 and TRBJ2-1, with 10 bases aligning to TRBD2. The trim removed 3 bases at V and 8 bases at J, leaving 4 bases unmatched. Germline CDR1 MGHRA, CDR2 YSYEKL. The CDR3 totals 14 residues. CDR3 residues: CASSQPSGSYEQFF. The CDR3 coding sequence is TGCGCCAGCAGCCAGCCTAGCGGGAGCTATGAGCAGTTCTTC.

This clone occurred once. The chain links TRBV2 to TRBJ2-1; D possibly uses TRBD1 or TRBD2 (5 bases each). The V gene's germline CDR1 is SNHLY and CDR2 FYNNEI. The V and J ends lost 7 bases and 4 bases respectively, with 14 bases between them. The CDR3 length is 14 residues. CDR3 region: CASTTRGGYNEQFF. In DNA form, the CDR3 reads TGTGCCAGCACCACGAGGGGCGGTTACAATGAGCAGTTCTTC.

There are a few counts of this clone. V gene TRBV5-4 combines with J gene TRBJ2-7; the match to TRBD2 covers 10 bases. V was clipped by 0 bases and J by 5 bases; unmatched bases: 8. Germline V gene data show CDR1 as SGHNT and CDR2 as YYREEE (reference sequence). CDR3 size: 16 residues. The CDR3 reads CASSLEGLAGVDEQYF. The DNA for the CDR3 is TGTGCCAGCAGCTTGGAGGGGCTAGCGGGAGTCGACGAGCAGTACTTC.

V usage is TRBV19 and J usage is TRBJ1-1; no clear D. This CDR3 region has 13 residues. V lost 10 bases, J lost 7 bases, and 19 bases lay in between. In germline, CDR1 is LNHDA, CDR2 SQIVND (reference sequence). The CDR3 nucleotides are TGTGCCATGACCCCCCCGGGGTATCTTGAAGCTTTCTTT. It specifies CAMTPPGYLEAFF.

CDR3 sequence reads: CASSPFRAGGRGELFF. CDR3 bases: TGTGCCAGCAGCCCCTTTAGAGCGGGAGGGCGCGGGGAGCTGTTTTTT. This chain joins TRBV5-4 and TRBJ2-2; the match to TRBD2 covers 10 bases. In germline, CDR1 is SGHNT, CDR2 YYREEE (reference sequence). The ends lost 4 bases at V and 7 bases at J; junction bases unmatched: 10. The CDR3 is made up of 16 amino acids.

The gene calls are TRBV7-9 and TRBJ2-3, with unresolved D. This CDR3 contains 13 residues. Germline loops: CDR1 SEHNR, CDR2 FQNEAQ (reference sequence). Trimming removed 5 bases at V and 6 bases at J, with 12 bases between. CDR3 region: CASSPSDADTQYF. As DNA, the CDR3 is TGTGCCAGCAGCCCCTCCGACGCTGATACGCAGTATTTT.

The J gene is TRBJ1-2, the V gene TRBV10-3, with 9 bases fitting TRBD1. The CDR3 totals 14 residues. V dropped 8 bases and J dropped 5; count of bases not matched to a gene: 9. The germline V gene has CDR1 ENHRY and CDR2 SYGVKD. DNA of the CDR3: TGTGCCATCGGGGTTGGACAGGGGAATTATGGCTACACCTTC. This translates into CAIGVGQGNYGYTF.

This clone turned up a few times. This chain joins TRBV6-6 and TRBJ2-3; a weak D match, TRBD2 (6 bases). The V end lost 3 bases, the J end lost 1 base, and 11 bases lay between the germline ends. From germline, CDR1 is MNHNY and CDR2 SVGAGI (reference sequence). The CDR3 length is 15 residues. The CDR3 region is CASSYMGGRTDTQYF. The CDR3 DNA is TGTGCCAGCAGTTATATGGGAGGCCGCACAGATACGCAGTATTTT.

The chain has TRBV6-5 and TRBJ2-2; D not certain. The CDR3 contains 13 residues. Germline values: CDR1 MNHEY, CDR2 SVGAGI. Trimming pared 6 bases from V and 6 bases from J, leaving 11 bases between. The CDR3 loop reads CASSAPPPGELFF. The DNA of the CDR3 is TGTGCCAGCAGCGCGCCCCCTCCCGGGGAGCTGTTTTTT.

This clone has a single count. V gene TRBV19 combines with J gene TRBJ2-1; D possibly corresponds to TRBD1 (6 bases). Trimming shortened V by 5 bases and J by 8 bases, and 13 bases separated the two germline ends. This CDR3 contains 13 residues. In germline, CDR1 is LNHDA, CDR2 SQIVND (reference sequence). The CDR3 bases are TGTGCCAGTAGTGTCAAACAGGGCGATGAGCAGTTCTTC. This gives the protein CASSVKQGDEQFF.

J is TRBJ2-1 and V is TRBV12-5, with 9 bases lining up with TRBD2. This CDR3 is 16 amino acids long. In germline, CDR1 is LGHNT, CDR2 FRNRAP. V lost 0 bases and J lost 7; bases outside the gene matches: 7. CDR3 residues: CASGLVRLAVENEQFF. The CDR3 bases are TGTGCTAGTGGTTTGGTACGACTAGCGGTGGAGAATGAGCAGTTCTTC.

As to this clone: One end of the junction varies from germline; a read error may be responsible. The chain is built from TRBV6-5 and TRBJ2-7; D perhaps matches TRBD2 (6 bases). The CDR3 loop spans 15 amino acids. Germline V gene data show CDR1 as MNHEY and CDR2 as SVGAGI. The CDR3 nucleotides are TGTGCCAGCAGGCCCCCCTTCGGAGGGGCCTACGGGCAGTACTTC. Amino acids: CASRPPFGGAYGQYF.

The chain couples TRBV2 to TRBJ2-7; D assignment may be TRBD1 or TRBD2 (5 bases each). CDR1 and CDR2 from the germline V gene are SNHLY and FYNNEI. This CDR3 is 13 amino acids long. Between the trimmed V and J ends, which lost 6 bases and 2 bases, there was a span of 11 bases. Here the CDR3 reads CASSTGPPYEQYF. For the CDR3, the DNA is TGTGCCAGCAGCACGGGGCCTCCCTACGAGCAGTACTTC. Using reference TRBV2 and TRBJ2-7 for the parts outside the CDR3, the full variable domain is EPEVTQTPSHQVTQMGQEVILRCVPISNHLYFYWYRQILGQKVEFLVSFYNNEISEKSEIFDDQFSVERPDGSNFTLKIRSTKLEDSAMYFCASSTGPPYEQYFGPGTRLTVT.

The gene calls are TRBV30 and TRBJ2-7; D uncertain. Trimming shortened V by 3 bases and J by 6 bases, and 6 bases separated the two germline ends. The CDR3 covers 10 residues. Germline V lookup: CDR1 GTSNPN, CDR2 SVGIG (reference sequence). CDR3 in amino acids: CAWRRCEQYF. DNA of the CDR3: TGTGCCTGGAGAAGGTGCGAGCAGTACTTC.

This chain connects TRBV30 to TRBJ2-3, with 7 positions matching TRBD2. Germline V gene data show CDR1 as GTSNPN and CDR2 as SVGIG (reference sequence). V was pared by 0 bases and J by 8 bases, with 11 bases of the junction left unmatched. The CDR3 runs to 15 residues. DNA for the CDR3: TGTGCCTGGAGTGTTGGCAGTCGGGGGGATGGTACGCAGTATTTT. Protein: CAWSVGSRGDGTQYF.

The J gene is TRBJ2-5, the V gene TRBV5-1; no definite D call. The CDR3 is 14 residues long. V lost 0 bases to trimming and J lost 1 base, with 7 bases between them. The germline CDR1 and CDR2 sequences are SGHRS and YFSETQ. As DNA, the CDR3 is TGCGCCAGCAGCTTGGGTCAGCTCCAAGAGACCCAGTACTTC. It yields the protein CASSLGQLQETQYF.

This CDR3 reads CASSRQRDGPYEQYF. CDR3 sequence (DNA): TGTGCCAGCAGCCGGCAAAGGGACGGTCCCTACGAGCAGTACTTC. This chain joins TRBV5-5 and TRBJ2-7; D tentatively reads TRBD1 or TRBD2 (5 bases each). This CDR3 contains 15 residues. The V end was cut by 4 bases, the J end by 2 bases, with 16 bases between. Germline lookup yields CDR1 SGHKS and CDR2 YYEKEE (reference sequence).

The DNA of the CDR3 is TGTGCCAGCAGTTACGGAGCGTTTGGTACAGATACGCAGTATTTT. Its translation: CASSYGAFGTDTQYF. This chain links TRBV6-5 with TRBJ2-3; D unclear. From germline, CDR1 is MNHEY and CDR2 SVGAGI. V was pared by 2 bases and J by 3 bases, with 12 bases between. The CDR3 is 15 residues long.

The rearrangement links TRBV28 to TRBJ2-7, with 8 positions matching TRBD1. The CDR3 runs to 15 residues. The ends lost 4 bases at V and 0 bases at J; junction bases unmatched: 5. Germline V gene lookup returns CDR1 MDHEN and CDR2 SYDVKM. This chain's CDR3 is CASSSWTGLSYEQYF. The CDR3 DNA follows: TGTGCCAGCAGTTCCTGGACAGGGCTCTCCTACGAGCAGTACTTC.